The 10 T cell receptor beta chains below all came from one sample that was sequenced in a study of T cell changes during pregnancy in multiple sclerosis. Clones were read by immunoSEQ multiplex PCR, and TCRdb kept only the in-frame ones, dropping some. The repertoire consists of tens of thousands of clones, with roughly 90% occurring once and the leading ten covering roughly 3.3%. The specimen was peripheral blood, collected in the first trimester of pregnancy. These receptors came from a female donor in good health, enrolled as a control in a pregnancy study.

The genes are TRBV2 and TRBJ2-1, with TRBD1 matching 7 bases. Germline CDR1 SNHLY, CDR2 FYNNEI. V was clipped by 9 bases and J by 5 bases; unmatched bases: 10. The CDR3 contains 14 residues. In DNA, the CDR3 is TGTGCCAGTACCCCGGGACAGCTAGACAATGAGCAGTTCTTC. Translation gives CASTPGQLDNEQFF. The full variable domain, completed using reference TRBV2 and TRBJ2-1, is EPEVTQTPSHQVTQMGQEVILRCVPISNHLYFYWYRQILGQKVEFLVSFYNNEISEKSEIFDDQFSVERPDGSNFTLKIRSTKLEDSAMYFCASTPGQLDNEQFFGPGTRLTVL.

The chain carries TRBV6-6 and TRBJ2-7; 8 nucleotides agree with TRBD1. Unmatched junction bases numbered 8, after V lost 5 bases and J lost 2 bases. Germline V gives CDR1 MNHNY, CDR2 SVGAGI (reference sequence). There are 15 residues in the CDR3. The CDR3 DNA sequence: TGTGCCAGCAGTCCTCGGGACAGGCCTACCTACGAGCAGTACTTC. Protein product: CASSPRDRPTYEQYF.

The chain joins TRBV4-1 to TRBJ1-4; 8 bases line up with TRBD1. The germline V gene encodes CDR1 MGHRA and CDR2 YSYEKL. Unmatched junction bases numbered 2, after V lost 1 base and J lost 7 bases. The CDR3 runs to 14 residues. CDR3 loop: CASSQVGQGEKLFF. CDR3 DNA: TGCGCCAGCAGCCAAGTAGGACAGGGTGAAAAACTGTTTTTT.

CDR3 nucleotides: TGTGCCAGCAGCCCAGACGCCCAGGGGGAAAAACTGTTTTTT. Its protein is CASSPDAQGEKLFF. The rearrangement uses TRBV4-2 and TRBJ1-4; D is perhaps TRBD1 (6 bases). V shed 4 bases and J shed 8 bases, with 14 bases lying between them. Germline V gene sequence: CDR1 LGHNA, CDR2 YNFKEQ. The CDR3 consists of 14 residues.

The V call is TRBV7-8, the J call TRBJ2-1, with TRBD2 matching over 7 bases. Unmatched junction bases numbered 11, after V lost 5 bases and J lost 7 bases. Germline assignment: CDR1 SGHVS and CDR2 FQNEAQ. This CDR3 comprises 15 residues. CDR3 sequence: CASSVIRTRSNEQFF. In nucleotides, the CDR3 is TGTGCCAGCAGCGTTATTCGGACTAGAAGTAATGAGCAGTTCTTC.

The chain employs TRBV27 and TRBJ1-4; TRBD1 agrees at 7 bases. CDR1 is MNHEY and CDR2 is SMNVEV in the germline V gene (reference sequence). V lost 4 bases and J lost 1; bases outside the gene matches: 3. The CDR3 consists of 15 residues. The CDR3 protein is CASSSNRGTNEKLFF. The CDR3 nucleotides are TGTGCCAGCAGTTCAAACAGGGGAACTAATGAAAAACTGTTTTTT.

J is TRBJ2-1 and V is TRBV5-4; possible D gene TRBD2, 6 bases. This CDR3 spans 15 amino acids. Per the germline V gene, CDR1 is SGHNT and CDR2 is YYREEE (reference sequence). The V end was cut by 2 bases, the J end by 4 bases, with 13 bases between. CDR3 in amino acids: CASSLSSANYNEQFF. In DNA, the CDR3 is TGTGCCAGCAGCTTATCTAGCGCCAATTACAATGAGCAGTTCTTC.

A word on this clone: At one end, the junction sequence differs from germline, possibly due to a read error. The V gene is TRBV7-8, the J gene TRBJ1-2; D is perhaps TRBD1 (5 bases). CDR1 is SGHVS, CDR2 FQNEAQ, per germline. CDR3 size: 15 residues. Here the CDR3 reads CASSLAEGTQGSSAF. CDR3 nucleotide sequence: TGTGCCAGCAGCTTAGCGGAGGGGACCCAGGGTTCTTCGGCCTTC.

The chain is built from TRBV19 and TRBJ2-1; tentatively, D is TRBD2 (5 bases). This CDR3 contains 12 residues. V was cut by 5 bases and J by 9 bases, with 11 bases left in between. CDR1 and CDR2 from the germline V gene are LNHDA and SQIVND (reference sequence). As DNA, the CDR3 is TGTGCCAGTAGTGAACTAGTCGGTGAGCAGTTCTTC. Encoded protein: CASSELVGEQFF.

V usage is TRBV9 and J usage is TRBJ1-1; 11 bases fit TRBD1. The CDR3 contains 15 residues. V lost 4 bases and J lost 4; bases outside the gene matches: 6. The germline CDR1 and CDR2 sequences are SGDLS and YYNGEE. The CDR3, as DNA: TGTGCCAGCAGCCCCCGGACAGGGGGCAGCACTGAAGCTTTCTTT. Translating it yields CASSPRTGGSTEAFF.